This paragraph reports one T cell receptor beta chain. This sample is part of a study of blood T cell repertoires in COVID-19. TCRdb's table, derived via immunoSEQ multiplex PCR, lists solely in-frame clones and lacks some. The sample consists of about 320,000 clones, around 85% of them appearing once. V dropped 7 bases and J dropped 9; count of bases not matched to a gene: 6. Germline CDR1 reads LNHDA; CDR2 reads SQIVND (reference sequence). The length of the CDR3 is 14 residues. The chain has TRBV19 and TRBJ1-6, with TRBD1 matching over 10 bases. The specimen was PBMCs or T cells enriched from blood (not recorded which). The origin of this receptor is a woman aged 25 to 39 who had been exposed to COVID-19. CDR3 DNA sequence: TGTGCCAGTAATGACAGGGGGCTTGGTTCACCCCTCCACTTT. Its translation: CASNDRGLGSPLHF. The whole variable domain, filled in from reference TRBV19 and TRBJ1-6, reads DGGITQSPKYLFRKEGQNVTLSCEQNLNHDAMYWYRQDPGQGLRLIYYSQIVNDFQKGDIAEGYSVSREKKESFPLTVTSAQKNPTAFYLCASNDRGLGSPLHFGNGTRLTVT.